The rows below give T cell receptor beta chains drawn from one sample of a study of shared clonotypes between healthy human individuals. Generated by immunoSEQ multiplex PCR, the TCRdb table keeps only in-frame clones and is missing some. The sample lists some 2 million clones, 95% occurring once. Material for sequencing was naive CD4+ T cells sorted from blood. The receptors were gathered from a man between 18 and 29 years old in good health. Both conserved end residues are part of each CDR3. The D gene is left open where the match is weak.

CASRSLDPPSYEQYF TRBJ2-7 TRBV19 NA
CASSHKPAKPQETQYF TRBJ2-5 TRBV4-1 NA
CASSMGTGSDSPLHF TRBJ1-6 TRBV5-1 TRBD1
CASNNNRELSSGNTIYF TRBJ1-3 TRBV25-1 NA
CASSYFSGTEGAFF TRBJ1-1 TRBV6-5 NA
CASSSDGWNQPQHF TRBJ1-5 TRBV7-9 NA
CASSLDPPRDNTGELFF TRBJ2-2 TRBV7-7 NA
CASRRGGSSSYEQYF TRBJ2-7 TRBV2 TRBD2
CSAQTGSTDTQYF TRBJ2-3 TRBV29-1 NA
CASSSTSASQPQHF TRBJ1-5 TRBV2 NA
CASSLAQGEARREYF TRBJ2-3 TRBV7-8 NA
CASSTNWGEAFF TRBJ1-1 TRBV6-5 NA
CASSSLDRVSYGYTF TRBJ1-2 TRBV19 TRBD1
CASSYDSYNEQFF TRBJ2-1 TRBV6-5 NA
CASSLDLTQYF TRBJ2-5 TRBV7-2 NA
CASSLGTGPYEQYF TRBJ2-7 TRBV5-1 TRBD1
CASSYNDRGSQHF TRBJ1-5 TRBV6-5 TRBD1
CASSYSVMNTEAFF TRBJ1-1 TRBV6-5 NA
CASSDPQGKSTGEQYF TRBJ2-7 TRBV6-1 NA
CASSRQGPGNTIYF TRBJ1-3 TRBV2 TRBD1
CASSPGQGSPLHF TRBJ1-6 TRBV18 TRBD1
CASSPPGTLLKNEQFF TRBJ2-1 TRBV19 NA
CASSSWTGLETQYF TRBJ2-5 TRBV27 TRBD1
CASSLEGTGGPYEQYF TRBJ2-7 TRBV11-2 TRBD1
CASSLSGSFLGYTF TRBJ1-2 TRBV5-4 NA
CASSWGLGRETQYF TRBJ2-5 TRBV6-5 NA
CATQTGPGEQYF TRBJ2-7 TRBV10-3 TRBD1
CASSLGDRVGTNEKLFF TRBJ1-4 TRBV7-9 TRBD1